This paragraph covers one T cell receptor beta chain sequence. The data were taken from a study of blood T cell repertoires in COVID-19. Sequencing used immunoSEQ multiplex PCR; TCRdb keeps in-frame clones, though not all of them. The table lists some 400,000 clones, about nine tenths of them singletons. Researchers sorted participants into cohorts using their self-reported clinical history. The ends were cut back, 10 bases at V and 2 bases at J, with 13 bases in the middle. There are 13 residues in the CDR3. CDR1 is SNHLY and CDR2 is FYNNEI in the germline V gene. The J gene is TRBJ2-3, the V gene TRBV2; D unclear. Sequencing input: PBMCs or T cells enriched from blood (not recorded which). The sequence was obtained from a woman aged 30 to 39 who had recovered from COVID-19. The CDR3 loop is CATLPHNTDTQYF. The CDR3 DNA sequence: TGTGCCACCCTACCTCATAACACAGATACGCAGTATTTT.